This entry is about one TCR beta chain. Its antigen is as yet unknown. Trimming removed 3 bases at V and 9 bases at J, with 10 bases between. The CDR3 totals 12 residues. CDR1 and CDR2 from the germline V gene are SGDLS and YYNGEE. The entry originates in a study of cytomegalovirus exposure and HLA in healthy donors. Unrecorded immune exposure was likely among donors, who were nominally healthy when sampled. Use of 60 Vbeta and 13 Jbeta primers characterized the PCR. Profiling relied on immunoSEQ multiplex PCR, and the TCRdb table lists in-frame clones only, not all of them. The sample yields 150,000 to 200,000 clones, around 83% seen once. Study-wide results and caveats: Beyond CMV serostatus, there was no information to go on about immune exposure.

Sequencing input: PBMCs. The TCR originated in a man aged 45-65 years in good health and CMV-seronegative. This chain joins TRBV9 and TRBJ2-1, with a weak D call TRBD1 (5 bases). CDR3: CASSATAGEQFF. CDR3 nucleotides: TGTGCCAGCAGCGCGACAGCCGGTGAGCAGTTCTTC.